This TCR beta chain was recorded in a study of early T cells in non-severe SARS-CoV-2 infection. The sample holds many counts of this clonotype. Trimming pared 1 base from V and 13 bases from J, leaving 14 bases between. CDR1 is SGHVS and CDR2 is FQNEAQ in the germline V gene. This CDR3 spans 13 amino acids. cDNA molecules, individually, were tagged with unique molecular identifiers. One entry per CDR3 protein results from TCRdb running MiXCR on the 5' RACE reads. The table lists around 58,000 distinct CDR3 sequences, around 14% of them singletons. The sequencing used whole blood, collected at baseline. The TCR was taken from an adult who was a healthcare worker with PCR-confirmed SARS-CoV-2 infection or an uninfected control (not recorded which). V gene TRBV7-8 combines with J gene TRBJ1-3; D is perhaps TRBD1 (6 bases). CDR3 nucleotide sequence: TGTGCCAGCAGCTTAGTCGGACAGACTATTATATATTTT. Protein: CASSLVGQTIIYF.